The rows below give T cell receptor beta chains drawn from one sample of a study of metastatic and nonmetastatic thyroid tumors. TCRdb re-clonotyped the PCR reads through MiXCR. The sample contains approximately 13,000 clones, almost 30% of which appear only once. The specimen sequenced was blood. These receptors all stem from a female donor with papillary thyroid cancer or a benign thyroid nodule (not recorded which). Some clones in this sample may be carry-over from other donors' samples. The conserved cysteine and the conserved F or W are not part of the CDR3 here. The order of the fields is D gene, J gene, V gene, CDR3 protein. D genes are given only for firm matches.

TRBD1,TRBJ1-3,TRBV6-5,ASSYGQGNRNTIY
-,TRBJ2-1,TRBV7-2,ASSLSPHNEQF
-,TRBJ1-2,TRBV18,ASSPEPTTFANYGYT
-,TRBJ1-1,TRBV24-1,ATSVNGNFGTEAF
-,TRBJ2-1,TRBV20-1,SARFEGEQF
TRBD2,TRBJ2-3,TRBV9,ASRPRNSGGSDTQY
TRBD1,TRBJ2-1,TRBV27,ASSYGTVYNEQF
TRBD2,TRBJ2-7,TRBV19,ASSSRLAGQTYEQY
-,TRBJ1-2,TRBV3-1,ASSRGADYGYT
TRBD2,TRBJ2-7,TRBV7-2,ASSPRATSGSEQY
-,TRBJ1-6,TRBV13,ASSGRAYNSPLH
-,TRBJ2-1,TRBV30,AWSLMRNEQF
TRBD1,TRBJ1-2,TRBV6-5,ASSYSGQGRGGYT
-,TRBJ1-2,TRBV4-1,ASSQPVRNYGYT
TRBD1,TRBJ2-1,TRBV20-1,SATGTGDEQF
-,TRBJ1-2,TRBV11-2,ASSLGEVYGYT
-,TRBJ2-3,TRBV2,ASRDGTDTQY
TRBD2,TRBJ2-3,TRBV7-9,ASSPLAGVVDTQY
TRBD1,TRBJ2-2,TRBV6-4,ASSVQGDTGELF
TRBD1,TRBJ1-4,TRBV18,ASSSTGGATNEKLF
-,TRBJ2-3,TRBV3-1,ASSQVGGPREGTNTQY
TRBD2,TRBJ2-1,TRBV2,ASSRDAGVYNEQF
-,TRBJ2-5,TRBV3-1,ASSQNFQETQY
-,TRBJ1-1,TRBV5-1,ASSLGGPTEAF
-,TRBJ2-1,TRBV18,ASSPPLLEARGYNEQF
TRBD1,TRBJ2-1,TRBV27,ASSSQGYNEQF
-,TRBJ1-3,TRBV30,AWRKGLFSGNTIY
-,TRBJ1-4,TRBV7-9,ASSLGANTGNEKLF
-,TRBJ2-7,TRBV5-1,ASSLRRDAYEQY
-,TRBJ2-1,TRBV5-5,ASSLPLGESSYNEQF
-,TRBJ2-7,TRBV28,ASSQTYEQY
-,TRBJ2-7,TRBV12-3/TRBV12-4,ASSTTIGSSYEQY
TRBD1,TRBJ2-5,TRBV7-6,ASSQQLRDRKRTQY
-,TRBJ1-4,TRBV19,ASRNRVNEKLF
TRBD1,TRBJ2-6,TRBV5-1,ASSLKSPSDRDGANVLT
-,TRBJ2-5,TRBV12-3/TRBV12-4,ASSGDFQETQY
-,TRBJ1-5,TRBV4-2,ASSQDRGNQPQH
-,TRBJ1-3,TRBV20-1,SARDPSGNTIY
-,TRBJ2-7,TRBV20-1,SAEHSNLGDYEQY
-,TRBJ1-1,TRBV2,ASSDSGYTEAF
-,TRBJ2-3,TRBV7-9,ASSLAGLGDTQY
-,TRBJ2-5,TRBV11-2,ASSLWGRTQY
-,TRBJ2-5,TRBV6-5,ASSLQETQY
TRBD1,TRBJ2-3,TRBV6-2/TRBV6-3,ASSSRTGRDTQY
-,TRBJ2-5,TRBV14,ASSKRVKSTGETQY